The 31 T cell receptor beta chains below all came from one sample that was sequenced in a study of monozygotic twins with inflammatory bowel disease. For each CDR3 protein, TCRdb gives one entry from its re-call of the 5' RACE reads, without DNA. The sample table includes over 110,000 distinct CDR3 sequences. The sample comprised blood. These receptors originate from a human donor with ulcerative colitis or Crohn's disease, or a healthy co-twin of an affected twin (not recorded which).

The J gene is TRBJ1-5, the V gene TRBV4-1; TCRdb calls TRBD1, which cannot be checked without DNA. The CDR3 is 15 residues long. Germline V gene data show CDR1 as MGHRA and CDR2 as YSYEKL. CDR3: CASSQDPAGGQPQHF.

The rearrangement joins TRBV10-3 to TRBJ2-3. Germline loops: CDR1 ENHRY, CDR2 SYGVKD. The CDR3 extends over 15 amino acids. CDR3 amino acids: CATQSSVPSTDTQYF.

The chain recombines TRBV5-1 with TRBJ1-4; the D call of TRBD1 rests on TCRdb alone, since no DNA is present to check it. The germline V gene encodes CDR1 SGHRS and CDR2 YFSETQ. This CDR3 is built from 15 residues. The CDR3 here is CASSLAGTGNEKLFF.

The genes are TRBV4-1 and TRBJ2-7; TCRdb gives TRBD2 as the D gene, but with no DNA this cannot be confirmed. Germline loops: CDR1 MGHRA, CDR2 YSYEKL. The length of the CDR3 is 16 residues. CDR3 loop: CASSQESRGLFYEQYF.

The chain uses TRBV5-1 and TRBJ2-7; TCRdb's D call of TRBD1 is untestable without DNA. CDR3 length: 14 amino acids. Germline V CDR1 and CDR2: SGHRS, YFSETQ. The CDR3 region is CASRLQGSPYEQYF.

The V call is TRBV18, the J call TRBJ2-7; no DNA is available, so the TRBD2 call from TCRdb remains unchecked. The germline gives CDR1 KGHSH, CDR2 LQKENI. CDR3 length: 14 amino acids. CDR3 loop: CASSPGRSSYEQYF.

The rearrangement links TRBV9 to TRBJ1-3. The CDR3 runs 13 residues. CDR1 is SGDLS and CDR2 is YYNGEE in the germline V gene. CDR3 region: CASRGVSGNTIYF. Supplemented by reference TRBV9 and TRBJ1-3, the full variable domain reads DSGVTQTPKHLITATGQRVTLRCSPRSGDLSVYWYQQSLDQGLQFLIQYYNGEERAKGNILERFSAQQFPDLHSELNLSSLELGDSALYFCASRGVSGNTIYFGEGSWLTVV.

The rearrangement links TRBV19 to TRBJ2-3; TCRdb returns TRBD2, unconfirmable since there is no DNA. The CDR3 contains 17 residues. From germline, CDR1 is LNHDA and CDR2 SQIVND (reference sequence). The CDR3 loop reads CASSIVGTSLSTDTQYF. Combining the CDR3 with reference TRBV19 and TRBJ2-3 gives the whole variable domain DGGITQSPKYLFRKEGQNVTLSCEQNLNHDAMYWYRQDPGQGLRLIYYSQIVNDFQKGDIAEGYSVSREKKESFPLTVTSAQKNPTAFYLCASSIVGTSLSTDTQYFGPGTRLTVL.

Its frequency marks this clonotype as medium-sized. The chain couples TRBV7-3 to TRBJ2-5; as DNA is missing, the TRBD2 call by TCRdb cannot be tested. The CDR3 covers 16 residues. CDR1 is SGHTA and CDR2 is FQGTGA in the germline V gene. The CDR3 sequence is CASSLAPLGSQETQYF.

The gene calls are TRBV30 and TRBJ2-7. This CDR3 has 12 residues. Per the germline V gene, CDR1 is GTSNPN and CDR2 is SVGIG (reference sequence). CDR3 amino acids: CAWSQGTYEQYF.

The rearrangement links TRBV12-3 or TRBV12-4 to TRBJ2-2; TCRdb outputs TRBD1, but without DNA this stays unchecked. This CDR3 has 19 residues. The CDR3 sequence: CASSLAPDVRGAYTGELFF.

The chain is built from TRBV6-1 and TRBJ1-1; the D call of TRBD1 rests on TCRdb alone, since no DNA is present to check it. From germline, CDR1 is MNHNS and CDR2 SASEGT. This CDR3 comprises 15 residues. This CDR3 reads CASSGSRGVPTKAFF.

This chain uses TRBV7-2 with TRBJ2-1; with no DNA, the TCRdb D assignment of TRBD2 cannot be verified. The CDR3 consists of 20 residues. Germline assignment: CDR1 SGHTA and CDR2 FQGNSA. CDR3 in amino acids: CASSLAPGLAEPDSYNEQFF.

CDR3 loop: CASSRYGTMNTEAFF. V gene TRBV18 combines with J gene TRBJ1-1; checking the TCRdb D call of TRBD1 is not possible without DNA. The CDR3 extends over 15 amino acids. CDR1 is KGHSH and CDR2 is LQKENI in the germline V gene.

The chain joins TRBV3-1 to TRBJ1-1. The germline V gene has CDR1 LGHDT and CDR2 YNNKEL (reference sequence). CDR3 length: 15 amino acids. CDR3 sequence: CASSQDGYGDTEAFF.

This chain joins TRBV6-2 or TRBV6-3 and TRBJ1-5; the TCRdb call, TRBD1, lacks DNA for checking. The V gene's germline CDR1 is MNHEY and CDR2 SVGEGT. The CDR3 runs to 14 residues. Here the CDR3 reads CASTNREDNQPQHF.

This chain links TRBV19 with TRBJ1-6; the D gene TCRdb calls, TRBD1, cannot be checked with no DNA. This CDR3 contains 15 residues. The germline CDR1 and CDR2 sequences are LNHDA and SQIVND (reference sequence). The CDR3 reads CASSMAGYSGSPLHF.

The chain uses TRBV3-1 and TRBJ2-3; TCRdb's assignment of TRBD2 cannot be checked, as there is no DNA. The CDR3 is 14 amino acids. Germline V CDR1 and CDR2: LGHDT, YNNKEL (reference sequence). The CDR3 loop is CASSHAGFTDTQYF.

V is TRBV3-1 and J is TRBJ2-7; TCRdb's D call of TRBD1 is untestable without DNA. Germline V CDR1 and CDR2: LGHDT, YNNKEL (reference sequence). The CDR3 has 16 residues. The CDR3 reads CASSQDPSGIDYEQYF.

The chain has TRBV24-1 and TRBJ2-3. CDR1 and CDR2 from the germline V gene are KGHDR and SFDVKD. The CDR3 length is 16 residues. CDR3 amino acids: CATSDARPQLTDTQYF.

V and J are TRBV18 and TRBJ1-2; TCRdb names TRBD1, which stays unverified in the absence of DNA. The CDR3 is 13 residues long. CDR1 and CDR2 (germline): KGHSH, LQKENI. The CDR3 spells CASSGTGTYGYTF. The entire variable domain, with the rest obtained from reference TRBV18 and TRBJ1-2, is as follows: NAGVMQNPRHLVRRRGQEARLRCSPMKGHSHVYWYRQLPEEGLKFMVYLQKENIIDESGMPKERFSAEFPKEGPSILRIQQVVRGDSAAYFCASSGTGTYGYTFGSGTRLTVV.

The CDR3 protein is CSARGTGRTGELFF. V usage is TRBV20-1 and J usage is TRBJ2-2; TCRdb's assignment of TRBD1 cannot be checked, as there is no DNA. From germline, CDR1 is DFQATT and CDR2 SNEGSKA (reference sequence). The CDR3 totals 14 residues.

The V call is TRBV15, the J call TRBJ2-7; the TCRdb D gene call, TRBD1, has no DNA to confirm it. The CDR3 sequence is 15 residues long. Germline CDR1 and CDR2: LNHNV and YYDKDF (reference sequence). CDR3 amino acids: CATSRGRQESYEQYF.

This chain joins TRBV12-3 or TRBV12-4 and TRBJ2-7; TCRdb outputs TRBD1, but without DNA this stays unchecked. The CDR3 is 15 amino acids. The CDR3 is CASSTRTGSSYEQYF.

The chain recombines TRBV7-2 with TRBJ1-1; no DNA is available, so the TRBD1 call from TCRdb remains unchecked. In germline, CDR1 is SGHTA, CDR2 FQGNSA. This CDR3 comprises 13 residues. This CDR3 reads CASSSAPNTEAFF.

The chain recombines TRBV10-3 with TRBJ2-1; TCRdb indicates TRBD1, and absent DNA this call remains unverified. The CDR3 sequence is 16 residues long. Germline CDR1 and CDR2: ENHRY and SYGVKD. CDR3: CAISGTGGPKYNEQFF.

The chain uses TRBV7-9 and TRBJ1-2; the D call from TCRdb, TRBD1, cannot be confirmed without DNA. Per the germline V gene, CDR1 is SEHNR and CDR2 is FQNEAQ (reference sequence). There are 15 residues in the CDR3. The CDR3 here is CASSEGQGALYGYIF.

The chain carries TRBV5-1 and TRBJ2-1; TCRdb's assignment of TRBD1 cannot be checked, as there is no DNA. CDR3 length: 15 amino acids. Germline-derived CDR1 and CDR2 are SGHRS and YFSETQ. The chain's CDR3 is CASIRQGGAYNEQFF.

The gene calls are TRBV11-3 and TRBJ1-2; the TCRdb call, TRBD1, lacks DNA for checking. There are 16 residues in the CDR3. The germline V gene encodes CDR1 SGHNT and CDR2 YENEEA. The CDR3 is CASSLKGDRGDYGYTF.

The chain combines TRBV7-2 with TRBJ2-5; TCRdb returns TRBD2, unconfirmable since there is no DNA. Germline V gene sequence: CDR1 SGHTA, CDR2 FQGNSA. This CDR3 contains 16 residues. The CDR3 sequence: CASSLAGPTTQETQYF.

This chain joins TRBV20-1 and TRBJ1-5; the D gene TCRdb calls, TRBD1, cannot be checked with no DNA. Germline V gives CDR1 DFQATT, CDR2 SNEGSKA (reference sequence). The CDR3 sequence is 13 residues long. CDR3 in amino acids: CSAVGENNQPQHF.